The T cell receptor beta chain under discussion was sequenced for a study of blood T cell repertoires in COVID-19. About the research overall: Researchers got acute and convalescent COVID-19 samples from the United States, Italy and Spain.

Trimming stripped 0 bases from V and 0 bases from J, with 12 bases between. The CDR3 is 16 residues long. Per germline, CDR1 SGHTA and CDR2 FQGTGA. The assay was immunoSEQ multiplex PCR, and TCRdb's table has in-frame clones only and misses some. The sample records tens of thousands of clones, approximately 90% being singletons. This receptor was obtained from a woman aged 45-59 years with acute or convalescent COVID-19. The sequenced sample consisted of peripheral blood. V gene TRBV7-3 combines with J gene TRBJ2-7, with a possible D match to TRBD2 (6 bases). The CDR3 sequence is CASSLTRRGPSYEQYF. The CDR3 coding sequence is TGTGCCAGCAGCTTAACGCGGCGGGGCCCCTCCTACGAGCAGTACTTC.